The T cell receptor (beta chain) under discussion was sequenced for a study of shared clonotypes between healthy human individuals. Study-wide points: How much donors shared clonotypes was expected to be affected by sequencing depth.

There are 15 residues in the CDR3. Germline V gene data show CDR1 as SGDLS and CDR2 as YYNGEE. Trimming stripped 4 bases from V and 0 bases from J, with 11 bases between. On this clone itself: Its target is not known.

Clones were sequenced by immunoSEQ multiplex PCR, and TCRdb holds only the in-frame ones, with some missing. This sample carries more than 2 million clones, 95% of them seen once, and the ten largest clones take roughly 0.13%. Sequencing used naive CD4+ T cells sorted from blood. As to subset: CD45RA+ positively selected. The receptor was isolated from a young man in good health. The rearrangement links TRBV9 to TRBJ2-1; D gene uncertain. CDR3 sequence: CASSLISSSYNEQFF. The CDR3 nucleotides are TGTGCCAGCAGCCTCATATCGAGCTCCTACAATGAGCAGTTCTTC.